These 19 T cell receptor beta chains originate from one sample sequenced in a study of blood T cell repertoires in COVID-19. Sequenced by immunoSEQ multiplex PCR; TCRdb stores in-frame clones only, minus some. Here the sample spans some 190,000 clones, 65% to 85% being singletons. Material for sequencing was PBMCs or T cells enriched from blood (not recorded which). Receptors originate from a woman aged 25 to 39 who had recovered from COVID-19.

Comment on this clone: The junction shows a germline mismatch at one end, possibly a read error. The rearrangement joins TRBV15 to TRBJ2-7; 7 bases are a match to TRBD2. Germline values: CDR1 LNHNV, CDR2 YYDKDF (reference sequence). This CDR3 has 16 residues. As DNA, the CDR3 is TGTGCCACCAGAAGAGACCTAGCGGAGGGGCCCCCCGAGCAGTACTTC. It encodes CATRRDLAEGPPEQYF.

The CDR3: CASRVEPGTRFDEQFF. The CDR3 nucleotides are TGTGCCAGCAGGGTGGAACCCGGGACTAGGTTCGATGAGCAGTTCTTC. The chain recombines TRBV28 with TRBJ2-1, with TRBD2 matching 8 bases. The CDR3 is 16 amino acids. The germline gives CDR1 MDHEN, CDR2 SYDVKM. The ends lost 6 bases at V and 8 bases at J; junction bases unmatched: 15.

The chain's CDR3 is CASSQEPAAQETQYF. The CDR3 nucleotides are TGCGCCAGCAGCCAAGAACCAGCGGCCCAAGAGACCCAGTACTTC. V gene TRBV4-1 combines with J gene TRBJ2-5; weak D call: TRBD2 (5 bases). The CDR3 consists of 15 residues. Looked up from germline, CDR1 is MGHRA and CDR2 is YSYEKL. Deletions cut 0 bases from V and 1 base from J, with 9 bases between.

This clone has only one observation. The chain combines TRBV10-3 with TRBJ1-6; D might be TRBD1 (5 bases). Trimming pared 3 bases from V and 8 bases from J, leaving 20 bases between. Germline V gene data show CDR1 as ENHRY and CDR2 as SYGVKD. This CDR3 comprises 17 residues. CDR3 region: CAISDPLRQSDDSPLHF. The CDR3, as DNA: TGTGCCATCAGTGATCCCCTTCGACAGTCTGACGATTCACCCCTCCACTTT.

The chain recombines TRBV5-1 with TRBJ2-1, with 10 bases aligning to TRBD2. The CDR3 spans 18 residues. V trimming: 6 bases; J trimming: 9 bases; junction bases outside the gene matches: 21. In germline, CDR1 is SGHRS, CDR2 YFSETQ. For the CDR3, the DNA is TGCGCCAGCACCACCTGGGAGATAGCGGGAGGTGTGTATGGTGAGCAGTTCTTC. Its protein is CASTTWEIAGGVYGEQFF.

Only one count was recorded for this clone. The chain has TRBV6-6 and TRBJ2-7, with 10 nucleotides matching TRBD2. The CDR3 totals 16 residues. Per germline, CDR1 MNHNY and CDR2 SVGAGI (reference sequence). Unmatched junction bases numbered 6, after V lost 0 bases and J lost 4 bases. The CDR3 sequence: CASSYSELAGTYEQYF. CDR3 DNA sequence: TGTGCCAGCAGTTACTCGGAACTAGCGGGAACATACGAGCAGTACTTC.

The chain has TRBV6-6 and TRBJ1-1; 12 bases map to TRBD1. The germline gives CDR1 MNHNY, CDR2 SVGAGI (reference sequence). This CDR3 has 15 residues. With 8 bases clipped from V and 0 bases from J, the junction kept 4 bases outside the gene matches. DNA of the CDR3: TGTGCCAGCTTGGGGACAGGGGGCCTGAACACTGAAGCTTTCTTT. Amino acid sequence: CASLGTGGLNTEAFF.

The gene calls are TRBV18 and TRBJ1-1; D might be TRBD1 (6 bases). This CDR3 spans 15 amino acids. Per germline, CDR1 KGHSH and CDR2 LQKENI. The V end lost 3 bases, the J end lost 1 base, and 12 bases lay between the germline ends. CDR3 sequence: CASSPIVTGNTEAFF. The CDR3 DNA reads TGTGCCAGCTCACCTATCGTGACAGGGAACACTGAAGCTTTCTTT.

CDR3 DNA: TGTGCCAGCAGTGAAGTACAGGGGCTAAAAAACATTCAGTACTTC. It is translated as CASSEVQGLKNIQYF. The V and J genes are TRBV2 and TRBJ2-4, with 7 bases fitting TRBD1. CDR3 length: 15 residues. Germline CDR1 is SNHLY and CDR2 is FYNNEI. The ends lost 1 base at V and 4 bases at J; junction bases unmatched: 4.

This chain joins TRBV5-1 and TRBJ2-1, with 9 bases that match TRBD2. CDR3 length equals 18 residues. The J segment lost 4 bases and the V segment lost 3 bases, leaving 14 bases of the junction unmatched. From germline, CDR1 is SGHRS and CDR2 YFSETQ. The CDR3 DNA follows: TGCGCCAGCAGCTCTGGACTAGCGCCTCATTCGGGGTACAATGAGCAGTTCTTC. Translated, it gives CASSSGLAPHSGYNEQFF.

The rearrangement uses TRBV12-3 or TRBV12-4 and TRBJ1-2, with D possibly being TRBD1 (6 bases). CDR3 length: 12 residues. Trimming removed 11 bases at V and 8 bases at J, with 18 bases between. CDR3 DNA: TGTGCCTCACCGGCAGGGGAAGACGGCTACACCTTC. This encodes CASPAGEDGYTF.

This chain joins TRBV7-6 and TRBJ1-1; no reliable D call. V lost 6 bases and J lost 4, with 12 bases in between. The length of the CDR3 is 13 residues. The germline V gene has CDR1 SGHVS and CDR2 FNYEAQ. CDR3 amino acids: CASSLKEGTEAFF. DNA of the CDR3: TGTGCCAGCAGTCTAAAGGAGGGCACTGAAGCTTTCTTT.

To note about this clone: This CDR3 fails to terminate in the conserved phenylalanine or tryptophan, so it likely reflects a read error. Because the CDR3's place on the DNA is in doubt, the DNA is left out and the CDR3 is given as listed by TCRdb. The chain uses TRBV11-2 and TRBJ2-7; TRBD2, the table's D call, lacks a check against the DNA. The CDR3 sequence runs 15 residues, both termini included. Germline V lookup: CDR1 SGHAT, CDR2 FQNNGV. CDR3 sequence reads: CASSSWDRGTSGVGL.

V and J are TRBV5-1 and TRBJ2-5; 10 bases align to TRBD2. The CDR3 sequence is 15 residues long. The germline V gene has CDR1 SGHRS and CDR2 YFSETQ. J was trimmed by 2 bases and V by 0 bases; bases with no gene match: 1. CDR3 loop: CASSLEAGGQETQYF. CDR3 DNA sequence: TGCGCCAGCAGCTTGGAAGCGGGGGGGCAAGAGACCCAGTACTTC.

The chain couples TRBV5-1 to TRBJ1-1; possibly TRBD1 for D (5 bases). The CDR3 has 12 residues. Trimming stripped 2 bases from V and 3 bases from J, with 5 bases between. In germline, CDR1 is SGHRS, CDR2 YFSETQ. This chain's CDR3 is CASSLQDTEAFF. The CDR3 nucleotides are TGCGCCAGCAGCTTACAGGACACTGAAGCTTTCTTT.

The rearrangement joins TRBV6-4 to TRBJ1-1; 7 nucleotides agree with TRBD1. This CDR3 region has 14 residues. The junction had 5 bases not matched to a gene; V was cut back by 2 bases and J by 5 bases. Germline loops: CDR1 MRHNA, CDR2 SNTAGT. In nucleotides, the CDR3 is TGTGCCAGCAGTGACCGCTCAGGGGGGACTGAAGCTTTCTTT. Protein: CASSDRSGGTEAFF.

This clone has just a few counts. V gene TRBV10-3 combines with J gene TRBJ2-1; maybe TRBD2 (5 bases). Trimming shortened V by 11 bases and J by 6 bases, and 14 bases separated the two germline ends. Germline loops: CDR1 ENHRY, CDR2 SYGVKD. This CDR3 contains 12 residues. The CDR3 DNA reads TGTGCCGTGGGCAAGGAGGCCAATGAGCAGTTCTTC. This gives the protein CAVGKEANEQFF.

This sequence joins TRBV27 and TRBJ2-1, with a weak D call TRBD2 (5 bases). The CDR3 contains 13 residues. V lost 3 bases and J 4 bases, leaving 7 bases between the germline ends. Looked up from germline, CDR1 is MNHEY and CDR2 is SMNVEV (reference sequence). DNA of the CDR3: TGTGCCAGCAGTTTCAGAGGGTACAATGAGCAGTTCTTC. This sequence encodes CASSFRGYNEQFF.

The chain links TRBV30 to TRBJ2-5; 7 nucleotides align to TRBD1. V lost 2 bases to trimming and J lost 0 bases; unmatched junction nucleotides: 0. Germline V gives CDR1 GTSNPN, CDR2 SVGIG (reference sequence). The CDR3 runs 13 residues. The CDR3 region has the DNA TGTGCCTGGAGTACAGGGGACCAAGAGACCCAGTACTTC. Translation gives CAWSTGDQETQYF.